The 8 T cell receptor beta chains listed next were all sequenced from one sample in a study of blood T cell repertoires in COVID-19. The repertoire was sequenced with immunoSEQ multiplex PCR; TCRdb's copy has only in-frame clones and lacks some. The sample gives over 150,000 clones, about four fifths of which show up once; roughly an eighth is in the top ten. Sequencing was performed on peripheral blood. Every receptor here comes from a man younger than 35 with active or convalescent COVID-19.

The V gene is TRBV19, the J gene TRBJ1-5; no clear D gene. V lost 3 bases, J lost 0 bases, and 9 bases lay in between. CDR3 length: 15 amino acids. Germline CDR1 is LNHDA and CDR2 is SQIVND (reference sequence). Here the CDR3 DNA reads TGTGCCAGTAGTATCGGAGGAAATAGCAATCAGCCCCAGCATTTT. It encodes CASSIGGNSNQPQHF. Full variable domain (remainder filled in from reference TRBV19 and TRBJ1-5): DGGITQSPKYLFRKEGQNVTLSCEQNLNHDAMYWYRQDPGQGLRLIYYSQIVNDFQKGDIAEGYSVSREKKESFPLTVTSAQKNPTAFYLCASSIGGNSNQPQHFGDGTRLSIL.

The V gene is TRBV28, the J gene TRBJ1-6; TRBD1 might be the D (5 bases). The CDR3 loop spans 15 amino acids. The germline CDR1 and CDR2 sequences are MDHEN and SYDVKM. Between the trimmed V and J ends, which lost 3 bases and 4 bases, there was a span of 10 bases. CDR3 sequence (DNA): TGTGCCAGCAGTTTGCCGGGGACTTATAATTCACCCCTCCACTTT. This translates into CASSLPGTYNSPLHF.

The V call is TRBV19, the J call TRBJ1-1; 7 bases line up with TRBD1. The length of the CDR3 is 17 residues. The junction had 12 bases not matched to a gene; V was cut back by 5 bases and J by 0 bases. In germline, CDR1 is LNHDA, CDR2 SQIVND (reference sequence). The CDR3 nucleotides read TGTGCCAGTAGTCTTCACCCCTCACAGGGGTTGAACACTGAAGCTTTCTTT. Translating it yields CASSLHPSQGLNTEAFF.

A few counts support this clone. The chain has TRBV7-9 and TRBJ1-4, with D hard to call. Deletions cut 3 bases from V and 4 bases from J, with 15 bases between. The CDR3 length is 16 residues. Germline V CDR1 and CDR2: SEHNR, FQNEAQ (reference sequence). CDR3 sequence (DNA): TGTGCCAGCAGCTTCCCTACAGCGGGTTATAATGAAAAACTGTTTTTT. Its translation is CASSFPTAGYNEKLFF.

The V and J genes are TRBV6-5 and TRBJ2-7; 8 bases line up with TRBD1. V lost 6 bases and J lost 7; bases outside the gene matches: 14. CDR1 is MNHEY, CDR2 SVGAGI, per germline. The CDR3 runs to 15 residues. The CDR3 region is CASSSWTGNSREQYF. The CDR3 DNA follows: TGTGCCAGCAGCTCCTGGACAGGGAACTCGCGGGAGCAGTACTTC.

This clone was counted once. V gene TRBV20-1 combines with J gene TRBJ1-1, with D unclear. Germline values: CDR1 DFQATT, CDR2 SNEGSKA (reference sequence). CDR3 length equals 11 residues. V was trimmed by 6 bases and J by 1 base, leaving 6 bases between them. CDR3 amino acids: CSAYKNTEAFF. The DNA of the CDR3 is TGCAGTGCATACAAGAACACTGAAGCTTTCTTT.

This sequence joins TRBV11-2 and TRBJ2-2; no reliable D call. Germline V gives CDR1 SGHAT, CDR2 FQNNGV. V lost 1 base and J 0 bases, leaving 6 bases between the germline ends. This CDR3 has 15 amino acids. CDR3 amino acids: CASSLVRSNTGELFF. CDR3 DNA sequence: TGTGCCAGCAGCTTAGTGAGGTCGAACACCGGGGAGCTGTTTTTT.

The chain has TRBV18 and TRBJ1-2, with 9 bases that match TRBD1. CDR1 is KGHSH, CDR2 LQKENI, per germline. Germline trimming cut 3 bases from V and 7 bases from J; bases unmatched to any gene: 15. CDR3 length: 17 amino acids. Here the CDR3 DNA reads TGTGCCAGCTCACCGGAAACCGGGACAGGGTTGAGTTTTGGCTACACCTTC. Its translation: CASSPETGTGLSFGYTF.